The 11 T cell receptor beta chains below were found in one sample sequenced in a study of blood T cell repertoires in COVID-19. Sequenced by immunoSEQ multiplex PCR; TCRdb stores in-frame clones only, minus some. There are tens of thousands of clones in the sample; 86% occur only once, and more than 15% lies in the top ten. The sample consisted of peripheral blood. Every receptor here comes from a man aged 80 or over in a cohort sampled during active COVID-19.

Written as DNA, the CDR3 is TGTGCCAGCAGCCCTGGACACAGCGGGGGTGGAAATGAGCAGTTCTTC. Encoded protein: CASSPGHSGGGNEQFF. The chain employs TRBV5-6 and TRBJ2-1; 8 nucleotides line up with TRBD2. CDR3 size: 16 residues. Per germline, CDR1 SGHDT and CDR2 YYEEEE. The V gene end was trimmed by 4 bases and the J gene end by 7 bases; junction bases not matched to a gene: 13.

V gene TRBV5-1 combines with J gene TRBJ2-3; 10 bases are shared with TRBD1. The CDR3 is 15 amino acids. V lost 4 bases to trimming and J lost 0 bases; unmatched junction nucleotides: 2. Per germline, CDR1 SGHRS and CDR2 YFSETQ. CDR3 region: CASSRTGGSTDTQYF. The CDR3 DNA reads TGCGCCAGCAGCCGGACAGGGGGGAGCACAGATACGCAGTATTTT.

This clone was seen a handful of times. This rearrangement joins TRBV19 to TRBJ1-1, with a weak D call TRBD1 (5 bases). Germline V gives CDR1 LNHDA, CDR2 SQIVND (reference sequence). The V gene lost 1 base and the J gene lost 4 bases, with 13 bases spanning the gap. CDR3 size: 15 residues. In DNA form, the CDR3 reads TGTGCCAGTAGTATAGGGGCCCTCGGGGGCACTGAAGCTTTCTTT. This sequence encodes CASSIGALGGTEAFF. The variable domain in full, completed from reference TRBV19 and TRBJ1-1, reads DGGITQSPKYLFRKEGQNVTLSCEQNLNHDAMYWYRQDPGQGLRLIYYSQIVNDFQKGDIAEGYSVSREKKESFPLTVTSAQKNPTAFYLCASSIGALGGTEAFFGQGTRLTVV.

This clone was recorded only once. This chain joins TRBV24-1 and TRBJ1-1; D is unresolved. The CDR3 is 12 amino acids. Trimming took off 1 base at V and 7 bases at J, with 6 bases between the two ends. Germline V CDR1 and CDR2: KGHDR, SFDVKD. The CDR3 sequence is CATSDFGGEAFF. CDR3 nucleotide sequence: TGTGCCACCAGTGATTTCGGAGGTGAAGCTTTCTTT.

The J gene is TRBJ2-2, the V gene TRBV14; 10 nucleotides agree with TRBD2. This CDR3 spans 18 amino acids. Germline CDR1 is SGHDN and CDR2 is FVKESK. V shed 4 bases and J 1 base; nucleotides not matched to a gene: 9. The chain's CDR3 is CASSPNTASGGNTGELFF. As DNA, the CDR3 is TGTGCCAGCAGCCCCAACACGGCTAGCGGGGGGAACACCGGGGAGCTGTTTTTT.

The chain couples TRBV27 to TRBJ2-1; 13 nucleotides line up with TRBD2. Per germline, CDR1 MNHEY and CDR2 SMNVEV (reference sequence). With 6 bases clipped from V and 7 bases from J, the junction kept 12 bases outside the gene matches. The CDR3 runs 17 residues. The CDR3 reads CASSSRTTSGGANEQFF. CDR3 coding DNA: TGTGCCAGCAGCTCCCGAACTACTAGCGGGGGGGCAAATGAGCAGTTCTTC.

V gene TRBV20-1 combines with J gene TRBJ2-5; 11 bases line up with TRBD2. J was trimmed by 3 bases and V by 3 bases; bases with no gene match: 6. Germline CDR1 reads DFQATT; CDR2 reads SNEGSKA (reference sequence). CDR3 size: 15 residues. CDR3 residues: CSASSGGVSEETQYF. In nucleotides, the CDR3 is TGCAGTGCTAGTAGCGGGGGGGTGTCCGAAGAGACCCAGTACTTC.

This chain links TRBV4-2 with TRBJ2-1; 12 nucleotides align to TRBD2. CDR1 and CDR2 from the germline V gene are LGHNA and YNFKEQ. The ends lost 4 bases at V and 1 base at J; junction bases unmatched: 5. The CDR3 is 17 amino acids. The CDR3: CASSPLAGGPSYNEQFF. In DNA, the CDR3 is TGTGCCAGCAGCCCTCTAGCGGGGGGGCCGTCCTACAATGAGCAGTTCTTC.

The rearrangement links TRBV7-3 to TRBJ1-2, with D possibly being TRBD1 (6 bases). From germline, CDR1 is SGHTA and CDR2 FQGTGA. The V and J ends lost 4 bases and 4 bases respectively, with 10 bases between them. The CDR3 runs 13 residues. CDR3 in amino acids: CASSSTGSYGYTF. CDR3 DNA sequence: TGTGCCAGCAGCTCCACAGGGAGCTATGGCTACACCTTC.

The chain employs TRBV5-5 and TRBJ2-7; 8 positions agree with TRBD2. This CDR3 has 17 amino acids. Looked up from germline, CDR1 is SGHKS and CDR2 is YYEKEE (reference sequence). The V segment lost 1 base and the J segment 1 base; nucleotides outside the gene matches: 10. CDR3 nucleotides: TGTGCCAGCAGCTTGAAATCTATGGCGGGGGGTTCCTACGAGCAGTACTTC. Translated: CASSLKSMAGGSYEQYF.

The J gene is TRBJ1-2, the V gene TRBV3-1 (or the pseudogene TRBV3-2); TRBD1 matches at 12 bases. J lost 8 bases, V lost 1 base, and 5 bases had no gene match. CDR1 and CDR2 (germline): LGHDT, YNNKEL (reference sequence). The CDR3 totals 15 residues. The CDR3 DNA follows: TGTGCCAGCAGCCAAGGGGACAGGGGGCTAGGGGGCTACACCTTC. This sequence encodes CASSQGDRGLGGYTF.